Listed below are T cell receptor beta chains from one sample, sequenced in a study of tumor-infiltrating lymphocytes in localized non-small cell lung cancer. Data came from immunoSEQ multiplex PCR; TCRdb stores just in-frame clones and leaves some out. The sample shows about 15,000 clones, 69% of them seen only once. Sequenced material: lung tumor tissue. The receptors shown here come from a human donor with non-small cell lung cancer. The CDR3 runs from the conserved cysteine through the conserved F or W. A D gene is named only where the DNA matches it firmly. Clone size is stated in some rows and not others, as once, few, many or a class when expanded.

j_call: TRBJ1-2
d_call: NA
clone_size: NA
v_call: TRBV5-4
cdr3_aa: CANSLAGAYGYTF
cdr3_nt: TGTGCCAACAGCTTGGCGGGCGCCTATGGCTACACCTTC

j_call: TRBJ1-4
d_call: TRBD1
clone_size: NA
v_call: TRBV9
cdr3_aa: CASSEGTGDYEKLFF
cdr3_nt: TGTGCCAGCAGCGAGGGGACAGGGGATTATGAAAAACTGTTTTTT

j_call: TRBJ1-1
d_call: NA
clone_size: NA
v_call: TRBV7-3
cdr3_aa: CASSFWRDTEAFF
cdr3_nt: TGTGCCAGCAGCTTCTGGAGGGACACTGAAGCTTTCTTT

j_call: TRBJ1-5
d_call: NA
clone_size: NA
v_call: TRBV5-1
cdr3_aa: CASSLGQPNQPQHF
cdr3_nt: TGCGCCAGCAGCTTGGGGCAGCCCAATCAGCCCCAGCATTTT

j_call: TRBJ2-1
d_call: NA
clone_size: NA
v_call: TRBV5-6
cdr3_aa: CASSNRRQVTYNEQFF
cdr3_nt: TGTGCCAGCAGCAATCGACGACAGGTAACCTACAATGAGCAGTTCTTC

j_call: TRBJ1-1
d_call: NA
clone_size: few
v_call: TRBV7-2
cdr3_aa: CASRVTDYTEAFF
cdr3_nt: TGTGCCAGCAGAGTAACCGACTACACTGAAGCTTTCTTT

j_call: TRBJ2-7
d_call: TRBD1
clone_size: NA
v_call: TRBV10-3
cdr3_aa: CAISEAYRGYEQYF
cdr3_nt: TGTGCCATCAGTGAGGCATACAGGGGATACGAGCAGTACTTC

j_call: TRBJ2-1
d_call: TRBD2
clone_size: NA
v_call: TRBV7-9
cdr3_aa: CASSLGLAGSEQFF
cdr3_nt: TGTGCCAGCAGCCTCGGACTAGCCGGGAGTGAGCAGTTCTTC

j_call: TRBJ1-5
d_call: NA
clone_size: NA
v_call: TRBV4-2
cdr3_aa: CASGDMGQPQHF
cdr3_nt: TGTGCCAGCGGGGACATGGGGCAGCCCCAGCATTTT

j_call: TRBJ1-2
d_call: TRBD1
clone_size: NA
v_call: TRBV28
cdr3_aa: CASRTTGRDGYTF
cdr3_nt: TGTGCCAGCAGAACGACAGGGAGGGATGGCTACACCTTC

j_call: TRBJ2-1
d_call: NA
clone_size: NA
v_call: TRBV29-1
cdr3_aa: CSVASAVLGNEQFF
cdr3_nt: TGCAGCGTTGCTTCCGCGGTATTAGGCAATGAGCAGTTCTTC

j_call: TRBJ2-1
d_call: NA
clone_size: few
v_call: TRBV25-1
cdr3_aa: CASNRRGSSYNEQFF
cdr3_nt: TGTGCCAGCAACCGCCGGGGGAGCTCCTACAATGAGCAGTTCTTC

j_call: TRBJ2-6
d_call: TRBD1
clone_size: NA
v_call: TRBV25-1
cdr3_aa: CASGPRTGNPGANVLTF
cdr3_nt: TGTGCCAGCGGGCCGAGGACAGGGAACCCTGGGGCCAACGTCCTGACTTTC

j_call: TRBJ2-7
d_call: NA
clone_size: NA
v_call: TRBV30
cdr3_aa: CACTPQGTEQYF
cdr3_nt: TGTGCCTGTACCCCCCAGGGGACCGAGCAGTACTTC

j_call: TRBJ2-7
d_call: NA
clone_size: NA
v_call: TRBV4-2
cdr3_aa: CASSQVSIGLLNEQYF
cdr3_nt: TGTGCCAGCAGCCAAGTCTCTATCGGGCTTTTGAACGAGCAGTACTTC

j_call: TRBJ2-3
d_call: NA
clone_size: NA
v_call: TRBV6-5
cdr3_aa: CASKGHSSTDTQYF
cdr3_nt: TGTGCCAGCAAAGGACATTCTAGCACAGATACGCAGTATTTT

j_call: TRBJ2-2
d_call: NA
clone_size: NA
v_call: TRBV10-3
cdr3_aa: CAISEGPELFF
cdr3_nt: TGTGCCATCAGTGAAGGACCCGAGCTGTTTTTT

j_call: TRBJ1-1
d_call: TRBD1
clone_size: few
v_call: TRBV6-4
cdr3_aa: CASRRQGTTEAFF
cdr3_nt: TGTGCCAGCAGACGACAGGGTACCACTGAAGCTTTCTTT

j_call: TRBJ1-4
d_call: NA
clone_size: once
v_call: TRBV30
cdr3_aa: CAWIKAGDFNEKLFF
cdr3_nt: TGTGCCTGGATTAAGGCAGGGGACTTTAATGAAAAACTGTTTTTT

j_call: TRBJ2-3
d_call: NA
clone_size: NA
v_call: TRBV7-9
cdr3_aa: CASSSLWREGTDTQYF
cdr3_nt: TGTGCCAGCAGCTCCCTATGGAGGGAAGGGACAGATACGCAGTATTTT

j_call: TRBJ2-5
d_call: NA
clone_size: few
v_call: TRBV14
cdr3_aa: CASSSRRGRLETQYF
cdr3_nt: TGTGCCAGCAGCAGCCGGAGGGGTCGGTTGGAGACCCAGTACTTC

j_call: TRBJ2-3
d_call: NA
clone_size: NA
v_call: TRBV6-5
cdr3_aa: CASSSGGLGTQYF
cdr3_nt: TGTGCCAGCAGTTCCGGGGGGCTTGGTACGCAGTATTTT